This TCR beta chain was identified during a study of cytomegalovirus exposure and HLA in healthy donors. The study's findings and limits: High sensitivity and specificity were reportedly achieved when the classifier diagnosed cytomegalovirus status.

As concerns this clone: Its specificity is not known.

This CDR3 spans 15 amino acids. Germline V CDR1 and CDR2: MNHNS, SASEGT. J gave up 6 bases and V 4 bases, and 2 bases lay outside the gene matches. This PCR relied on a set of 60 Vbeta primers and 13 Jbeta primers. Some clones are missing from TCRdb's copy, which holds only in-frame ones; the method was immunoSEQ multiplex PCR. The top ten clones hold approximately 2.2% of a sample with about 120,000 clones, 81% of them seen once. This TCR was sampled from a woman between 40 and 55 years old in good health and CMV-seronegative. Sequenced input: PBMCs. The genes are TRBV6-1 and TRBJ2-3; TRBD2 matches at 15 bases. CDR3 sequence: CASSAGTSGGDTQYF. Written as DNA, the CDR3 is TGTGCCAGCAGTGCAGGGACTAGCGGGGGGGATACGCAGTATTTT.